This TCR beta chain originates from a study of blood T cell repertoires in COVID-19. About the research overall: T cells, B-cell-depleted T cells, or PBMCs supplied cDNA or gDNA.

The CDR3 has 13 residues. Germline values: CDR1 MDHEN, CDR2 SYDVKM. V lost 3 bases, J lost 8 bases, and 5 bases stayed unmatched. TCRdb keeps only in-frame clones here, not all; method: immunoSEQ multiplex PCR. This sample has more than 200,000 clones, with around nine tenths found just once. V is TRBV28 and J is TRBJ1-2; TRBD1 agrees at 8 bases. The sample consisted of PBMCs or T cells enriched from blood (not recorded which). The clonotype originates from a woman between 50 and 59 years old who had recovered from COVID-19. CDR3 nucleotide sequence: TGTGCCAGCAGTTTTGGACAGGGAGTCGGCTACACCTTC. Its protein is CASSFGQGVGYTF.